This passage covers 12 T cell receptor beta chains from one sample sequenced in a study of response to subunit inactivated influenza vaccine (dated by TCRdb to 2016 to 2019). Library generation was performed with RT-PCR. The sequencer was an Illumina HiSeq 2500. TCRdb applied fastp at Q25 and MiXCR to the public reads, then kept only in-frame beta chains. A single entry per CDR3 protein holds the most common genes and DNA from its merged rows. Within this sample are about 500,000 distinct CDR3 sequences, with approximately 15% of them counted one time only. The ten largest account for 2.5% to 3.5% of the sample. This specimen was CD4+ T cells sorted from PBMCs, taken less than 25 months after vaccination. The receptors were sampled from a man aged 45 to 75 who received an inactivated influenza vaccine. Donor details come from another sample of the same person, matched by shared clones.

This clonotype was recorded a few times. This rearrangement joins TRBV3-1 to TRBJ1-1; 8 nucleotides agree with TRBD1. Per germline, CDR1 LGHDT and CDR2 YNNKEL (reference sequence). J lost 10 bases, V lost 0 bases, and 4 bases had no gene match. This CDR3 has 13 amino acids. The CDR3 DNA follows: TGTGCCAGCAGCCAAGAGGACAGGGTGGGAGCTTTCTTT. Its protein product is CASSQEDRVGAFF.

This chain connects TRBV6-2 or TRBV6-3 to TRBJ2-5; D not certain. CDR1 MNHEY and CDR2 SVGEGT come from the germline V gene. This CDR3 has 13 amino acids. Between the trimmed V and J ends, which lost 0 bases and 3 bases, there was a span of 5 bases. CDR3: CASSYSSKETQYF. CDR3 in DNA: TGTGCCAGCAGTTACTCCTCCAAAGAGACCCAGTACTTC.

The gene calls are TRBV11-2 and TRBJ2-3; D not resolved. CDR1 and CDR2 (germline): SGHAT, FQNNGV. The CDR3 sequence is 16 residues long. V lost 4 bases and J lost 0, with 14 bases in between. The CDR3 nucleotides are TGTGCCAGCAGCTCATATAAGCGAGAGAGCACAGATACGCAGTATTTT. Translation gives CASSSYKRESTDTQYF.

The V and J genes are TRBV6-5 and TRBJ1-1; D unresolved. The V and J ends lost 0 bases and 10 bases respectively, with 12 bases between them. CDR1 and CDR2 from the germline V gene are MNHEY and SVGAGI. CDR3 size: 13 residues. The CDR3: CASSYSLGGGAFF. In DNA form, the CDR3 reads TGTGCCAGCAGTTACTCGTTGGGCGGCGGAGCTTTCTTT.

The chain recombines TRBV2 with TRBJ2-2; TRBD1 might be the D (6 bases). The CDR3 covers 14 residues. From germline, CDR1 is SNHLY and CDR2 FYNNEI. The V gene lost 7 bases and the J gene lost 7 bases, with 16 bases spanning the gap. CDR3 sequence (DNA): TGTGCCAGCATGAGGGACATAGGGAACGGGGAGCTGTTTTTT. Its protein is CASMRDIGNGELFF.

This clonotype was recorded many times. The chain carries TRBV5-5 and TRBJ2-1; D remains ambiguous. Germline-derived CDR1 and CDR2 are SGHKS and YYEKEE (reference sequence). This CDR3 has 12 amino acids. The V gene lost 2 bases and the J gene lost 11 bases, with 11 bases spanning the gap. The CDR3 is CASSFGFAQQFF. The CDR3 DNA reads TGTGCCAGCAGCTTTGGATTTGCCCAGCAGTTCTTC.

The gene calls are TRBV20-1 and TRBJ2-7; D gene ambiguous. In germline, CDR1 is DFQATT, CDR2 SNEGSKA (reference sequence). V shed 5 bases and J shed 7 bases, with 12 bases lying between them. The CDR3 is 11 residues long. The CDR3 is CSASLGREQYF. In DNA, the CDR3 is TGCAGTGCTTCCCTTGGCAGAGAGCAGTACTTC.

This clonotype was seen a few times. This rearrangement joins TRBV5-1 to TRBJ1-1; possible D gene TRBD1, 6 bases. V was cut by 4 bases and J by 5 bases, with 15 bases left in between. This CDR3 comprises 14 residues. The V gene's germline CDR1 is SGHRS and CDR2 YFSETQ. The CDR3 protein is CASSRQDRGTEAFF. DNA of the CDR3: TGCGCCAGCAGCCGACAGGACCGGGGAACTGAAGCTTTCTTT.

Written as DNA, the CDR3 is TGCAGTGCTAGAGATTCGGCTAGCGGGAGTTACGAGCAGTACTTC. Its protein product is CSARDSASGSYEQYF. The rearrangement joins TRBV20-1 to TRBJ2-7; TRBD2 matches at 10 bases. After removal of 0 bases from V and 4 bases from J, the junction contained 6 bases not matched to a gene. This CDR3 is built from 15 residues. Germline-derived CDR1 and CDR2 are DFQATT and SNEGSKA (reference sequence).

The chain combines TRBV5-1 with TRBJ2-3; 7 bases agree with TRBD2. Trimming took 0 bases from V and 5 from J; bases not matched to a gene: 6. This CDR3 is built from 15 residues. Germline CDR1 SGHRS, CDR2 YFSETQ. In DNA, the CDR3 is TGCGCCAGCAGCTTGGAAGGACTAGGCAGAGATACGCAGTATTTT. Translation: CASSLEGLGRDTQYF.

This sequence joins TRBV5-1 and TRBJ1-4; TRBD1 aligns across 9 bases. V gave up 5 bases and J gave up 7 bases; unmatched junction bases: 9. Germline V gene data show CDR1 as SGHRS and CDR2 as YFSETQ. CDR3 length: 15 residues. The CDR3 nucleotides read TGCGCCAGCAGAGATACAGGGGGCGCTGGTGAAAAACTGTTTTTT. This encodes CASRDTGGAGEKLFF.

This clonotype was seen only a few times. The genes are TRBV6-5 and TRBJ2-5; TRBD1 agrees at 7 bases. Germline assignment: CDR1 MNHEY and CDR2 SVGAGI. V was clipped by 2 bases and J by 4 bases; unmatched bases: 4. There are 14 residues in the CDR3. In nucleotides, the CDR3 is TGTGCCAGCAGTTACAGGGCAGGGGGAGAGACCCAGTACTTC. Translating gives CASSYRAGGETQYF.